The text below deals with one T cell receptor beta chain. The data belong to a study of blood T cell repertoires in COVID-19. CDR1 and CDR2 from the germline V gene are MNHNS and SASEGT. This CDR3 region has 14 residues. Trimming cost V 2 bases and J 4 bases, with 9 bases left between them. TCRdb keeps only in-frame clones here, not all; method: immunoSEQ multiplex PCR. In the table there are some 26,000 clones, 88% of which are singletons. The chain is built from TRBV6-1 and TRBJ1-5; D is perhaps TRBD1 (5 bases). This clonotype was sampled from a woman aged 50 to 65 with active COVID-19. Sequencing was carried out using peripheral blood. DNA of the CDR3: TGTGCCAGCAGTGAACCCGCAGGGAATCAGCCCCAGCATTTT. Translating it yields CASSEPAGNQPQHF.